The 11 T cell receptor beta chains below come from one sample, sequenced in a study of cytomegalovirus exposure and HLA in healthy donors. The PCR contained 60 Vbeta and 13 Jbeta primers. TCRdb's table, derived via immunoSEQ multiplex PCR, lists solely in-frame clones and lacks some. This sample has about 83,000 clones, with roughly 76% found just once. Sample: PBMCs. The receptors stem from a woman aged 25 to 39 in good health and CMV-seronegative.

This clone was found a few times. This chain uses TRBV10-3 with TRBJ2-1; D perhaps matches TRBD2 (6 bases). V was trimmed by 4 bases and J by 0 bases, leaving 13 bases between them. Germline V CDR1 and CDR2: ENHRY, SYGVKD. The CDR3 spans 16 residues. The CDR3 coding sequence is TGTGCCATCAGTGGAAAGGACGGGAGCTCCTACAATGAGCAGTTCTTC. Translated, it gives CAISGKDGSSYNEQFF.

The rearrangement joins TRBV5-1 to TRBJ2-2; TRBD1 matches 8 bases. Germline CDR1 is SGHRS and CDR2 is YFSETQ. This CDR3 region has 14 residues. The V and J ends lost 4 bases and 7 bases, in that order; junction bases with no gene match: 6. The CDR3 coding sequence is TGCGCCAGCAGCCCAGGGGGCGTTTACGGGGAGCTGTTTTTT. Amino acid sequence: CASSPGGVYGELFF.

The V call is TRBV19, the J call TRBJ1-1, with D tentatively TRBD1 (6 bases). The germline V gene has CDR1 LNHDA and CDR2 SQIVND (reference sequence). The CDR3 runs 14 residues. With 5 bases removed from V and 1 base from J, the gap between germline ends came to 11 bases. Here the CDR3 DNA reads TGTGCCAGTAGTGCCCCAGGGGCGAACACTGAAGCTTTCTTT. Translated: CASSAPGANTEAFF.

The CDR3 DNA reads as TGTGCCAGCAGCGGGGGACAGGTTGTCCGGAAGGAGCAGTACTTC. It specifies CASSGGQVVRKEQYF. This chain joins TRBV2 and TRBJ2-7, with 8 bases matching TRBD1. CDR1 and CDR2 from the germline V gene are SNHLY and FYNNEI. V shed 6 bases, J shed 7 bases, and the junction held 14 bases outside the gene matches. The CDR3 loop spans 15 amino acids.

The V and J genes are TRBV11-2 and TRBJ1-1; weak D call: TRBD1 (5 bases). The CDR3 covers 15 residues. Trimming took off 1 base at V and 6 bases at J, with 15 bases between the two ends. Germline V gene lookup returns CDR1 SGHAT and CDR2 FQNNGV. The CDR3 DNA is TGTGCCAGCAGCTTAGGGCGGTTAGGGGTGTCTGAAGCTTTCTTT. This translates into CASSLGRLGVSEAFF.

The V gene is TRBV6-1, the J gene TRBJ1-1, with 9 bases identical to TRBD1. The CDR3 spans 14 residues. Losses at the gene ends were 1 base for V and 11 bases for J; bases not matched to a gene: 8. Germline CDR1 is MNHNS and CDR2 is SASEGT. CDR3 sequence (DNA): TGTGCCAGCAGTGAAGGGGCCACAGGGGGCAGGGCTTTCTTT. Translation gives CASSEGATGGRAFF.

The chain links TRBV2 to TRBJ2-2; D ambiguous. Trimming shortened V by 6 bases and J by 2 bases, and 16 bases separated the two germline ends. The CDR3 is made up of 16 amino acids. Germline lookup yields CDR1 SNHLY and CDR2 FYNNEI. For the CDR3, the DNA is TGTGCCAGCAGCGCCGTAGATGGTTCTAACACCGGGGAGCTGTTTTTT. Translating it yields CASSAVDGSNTGELFF.

In its sample, this clone was seen a few times. Lacking the conserved final phenylalanine or tryptophan, this CDR3 likely reflects a read error. The DNA is left out, because the CDR3 cannot be placed on it with certainty; the CDR3 is given as TCRdb lists it. V usage is TRBV20-1 and J usage is TRBJ2-7; the listed D gene, TRBD2, was not tested against the DNA. The CDR3 numbers 9 amino acids, ends counted. Germline CDR1 and CDR2: DFQATT and SNEGSKA (reference sequence). The CDR3 sequence: CSASRVGEL.

The chain uses TRBV6-1 and TRBJ1-4; maybe TRBD1 (5 bases). Germline CDR1 is MNHNS and CDR2 is SASEGT. Trimming pared 6 bases from V and 5 bases from J, leaving 16 bases between. The CDR3 length is 15 residues. CDR3 protein: CASRGRWDLNEKLFF. CDR3 nucleotide sequence: TGTGCCAGCAGGGGGAGATGGGACTTAAATGAAAAACTGTTTTTT.

The rearrangement joins TRBV6-5 to TRBJ2-3; maybe TRBD2 (5 bases). Germline CDR1 is MNHEY and CDR2 is SVGAGI. The V end was cut by 4 bases, the J end by 4 bases, with 18 bases between. The CDR3 consists of 16 residues. The CDR3 DNA follows: TGTGCCAGCAGTTCTACAGCGGCCCCTGGACCAGATACGCAGTATTTT. Translating gives CASSSTAAPGPDTQYF.

This chain joins TRBV5-1 and TRBJ2-5, with a weak D call TRBD1 (5 bases). Between the trimmed V and J ends, which lost 0 bases and 2 bases, there was a span of 8 bases. Germline CDR1 and CDR2: SGHRS and YFSETQ. The CDR3 runs 14 residues. Here the CDR3 reads CASSLGPGQETQYF. CDR3 DNA sequence: TGCGCCAGCAGCTTGGGGCCAGGGCAAGAGACCCAGTACTTC. The complete variable domain, with remaining parts taken from reference TRBV5-1 and TRBJ2-5, reads KAGVTQTPRYLIKTRGQQVTLSCSPISGHRSVSWYQQTPGQGLQFLFEYFSETQRNKGNFPGRFSGRQFSNSRSEMNVSTLELGDSALYLCASSLGPGQETQYFGPGTRLLVL.